This T cell receptor (beta chain) was documented in a study of cytomegalovirus exposure and HLA in healthy donors. Across the study: Approximately 85 million unique TCRs from HLA-typed donors were held in an early data release.

PCR amplification relied on 60 Vbeta primers (plus 13 Jbeta primers). Clones were sequenced by immunoSEQ multiplex PCR, and TCRdb holds only the in-frame ones, with some missing. The sample has 200,000 to 250,000 clones, over 65% seen once; the top ten hold 0.63%. V dropped 3 bases and J dropped 0 bases, with 15 bases sitting between them. There are 17 residues in the CDR3. Per germline, CDR1 ENHRY and CDR2 SYGVKD. Each donor was healthy, and each was a bone marrow donor. This TCR was sampled from a man in his late teens or twenties in good health and CMV-seronegative. The chain combines TRBV10-3 with TRBJ2-1; the D gene is possibly TRBD2 (5 bases). Sequencing input: PBMCs. The CDR3 region is CAISDRRVGSSYNEQFF. In DNA form, the CDR3 reads TGTGCCATCAGTGATAGGCGGGTGGGAAGCTCCTACAATGAGCAGTTCTTC.